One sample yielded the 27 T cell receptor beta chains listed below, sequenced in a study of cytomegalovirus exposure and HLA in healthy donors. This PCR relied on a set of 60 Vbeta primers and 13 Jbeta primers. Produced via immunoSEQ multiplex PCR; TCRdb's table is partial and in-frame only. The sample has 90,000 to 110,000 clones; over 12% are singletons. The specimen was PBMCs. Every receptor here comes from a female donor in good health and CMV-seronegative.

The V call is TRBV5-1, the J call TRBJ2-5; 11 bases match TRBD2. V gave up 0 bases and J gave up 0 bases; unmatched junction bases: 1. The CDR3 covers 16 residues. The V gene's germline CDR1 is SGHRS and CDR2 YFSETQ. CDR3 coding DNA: TGCGCCAGCAGCTTGGCTAGCGGGAGGTACCAAGAGACCCAGTACTTC. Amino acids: CASSLASGRYQETQYF.

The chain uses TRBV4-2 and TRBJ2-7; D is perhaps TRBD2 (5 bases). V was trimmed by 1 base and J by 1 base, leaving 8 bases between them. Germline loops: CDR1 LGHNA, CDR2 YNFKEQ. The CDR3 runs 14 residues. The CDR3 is CASSQGGRSYEQYF. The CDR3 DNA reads TGTGCCAGCAGCCAAGGAGGGCGGTCCTACGAGCAGTACTTC.

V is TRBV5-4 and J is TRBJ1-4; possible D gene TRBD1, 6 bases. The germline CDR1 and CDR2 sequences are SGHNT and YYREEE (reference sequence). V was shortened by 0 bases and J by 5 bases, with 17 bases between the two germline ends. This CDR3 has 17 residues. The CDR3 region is CASSLGVSRGGNEKLFF. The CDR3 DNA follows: TGTGCCAGCAGCTTGGGAGTGAGCAGGGGTGGGAATGAAAAACTGTTTTTT.

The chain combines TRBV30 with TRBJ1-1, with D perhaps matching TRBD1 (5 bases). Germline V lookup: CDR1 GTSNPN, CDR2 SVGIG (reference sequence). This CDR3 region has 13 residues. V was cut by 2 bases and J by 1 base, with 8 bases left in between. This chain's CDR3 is CAWSTQGNTEAFF. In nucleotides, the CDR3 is TGTGCCTGGAGTACCCAGGGGAACACTGAAGCTTTCTTT.

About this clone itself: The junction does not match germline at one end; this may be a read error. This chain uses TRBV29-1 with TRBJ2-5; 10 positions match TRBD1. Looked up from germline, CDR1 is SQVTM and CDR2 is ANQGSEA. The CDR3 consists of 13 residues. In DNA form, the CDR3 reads TGCAGCGGATCGACAGGGGGCAAGGAGACCCAGCACTTC. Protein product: CSGSTGGKETQHF.

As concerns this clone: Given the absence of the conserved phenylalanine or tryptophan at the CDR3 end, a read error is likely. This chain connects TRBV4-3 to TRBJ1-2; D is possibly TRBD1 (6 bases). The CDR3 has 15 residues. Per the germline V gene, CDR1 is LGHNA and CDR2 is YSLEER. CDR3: CASSQEQGDNDGYTV. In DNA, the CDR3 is TGCGCCAGCAGCCAAGAACAGGGAGATAACGATGGCTACACCGTC.

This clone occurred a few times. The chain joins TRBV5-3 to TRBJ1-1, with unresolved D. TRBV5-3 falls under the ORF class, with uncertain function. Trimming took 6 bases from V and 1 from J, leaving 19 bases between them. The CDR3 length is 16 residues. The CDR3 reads CARTDTRHVRNTEAFF. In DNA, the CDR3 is TGTGCCAGAACGGATACTAGGCACGTCAGGAACACTGAAGCTTTCTTT.

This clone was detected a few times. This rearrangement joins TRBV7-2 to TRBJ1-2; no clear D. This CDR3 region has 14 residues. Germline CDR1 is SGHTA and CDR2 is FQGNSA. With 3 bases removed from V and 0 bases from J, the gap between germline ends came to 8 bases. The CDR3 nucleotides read TGTGCCAGCAGCTTGAGCTTTACTAACTATGGCTACACCTTC. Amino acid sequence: CASSLSFTNYGYTF.

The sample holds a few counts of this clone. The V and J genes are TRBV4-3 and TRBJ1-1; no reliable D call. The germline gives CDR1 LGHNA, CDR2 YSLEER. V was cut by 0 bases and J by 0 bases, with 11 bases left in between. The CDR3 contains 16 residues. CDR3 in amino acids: CASSQEAVTMNTEAFF. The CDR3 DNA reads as TGCGCCAGCAGCCAAGAGGCAGTTACTATGAACACTGAAGCTTTCTTT.

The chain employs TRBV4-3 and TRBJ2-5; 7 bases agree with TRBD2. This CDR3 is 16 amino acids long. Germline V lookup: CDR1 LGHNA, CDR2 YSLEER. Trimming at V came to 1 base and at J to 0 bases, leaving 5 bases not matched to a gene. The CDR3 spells CASSQGSSGDQETQYF. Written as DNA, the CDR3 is TGCGCCAGCAGCCAAGGTTCTAGCGGAGACCAAGAGACCCAGTACTTC.

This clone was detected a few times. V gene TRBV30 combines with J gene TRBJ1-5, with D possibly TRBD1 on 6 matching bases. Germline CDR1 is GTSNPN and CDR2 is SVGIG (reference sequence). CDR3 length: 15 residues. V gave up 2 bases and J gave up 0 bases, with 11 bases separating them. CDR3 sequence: CAWSNRGGSNQPQHF. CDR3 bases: TGTGCCTGGAGTAATAGAGGGGGTAGCAATCAGCCCCAGCATTTT.

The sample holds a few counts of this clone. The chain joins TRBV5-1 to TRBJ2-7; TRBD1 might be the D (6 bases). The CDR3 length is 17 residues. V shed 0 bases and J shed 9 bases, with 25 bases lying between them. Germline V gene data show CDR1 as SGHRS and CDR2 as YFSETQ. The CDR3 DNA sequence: TGCGCCAGCAGCTTGGCCTCGAGGGACAAGGACCACCGGGGGCAGTACTTC. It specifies CASSLASRDKDHRGQYF. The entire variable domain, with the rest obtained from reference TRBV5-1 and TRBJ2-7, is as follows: KAGVTQTPRYLIKTRGQQVTLSCSPISGHRSVSWYQQTPGQGLQFLFEYFSETQRNKGNFPGRFSGRQFSNSRSEMNVSTLELGDSALYLCASSLASRDKDHRGQYFGPGTRLTVT.

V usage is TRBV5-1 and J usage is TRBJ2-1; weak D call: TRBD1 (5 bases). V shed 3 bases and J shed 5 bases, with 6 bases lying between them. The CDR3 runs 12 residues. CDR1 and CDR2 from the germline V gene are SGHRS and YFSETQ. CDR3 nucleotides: TGCGCCAGCAGCTCCAGGGACAATGAGCAGTTCTTC. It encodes CASSSRDNEQFF.

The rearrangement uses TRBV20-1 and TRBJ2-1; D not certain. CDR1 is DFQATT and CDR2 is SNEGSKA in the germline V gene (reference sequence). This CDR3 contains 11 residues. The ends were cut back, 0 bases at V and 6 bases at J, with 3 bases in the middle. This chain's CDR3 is CSARDSNEQFF. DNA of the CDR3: TGCAGTGCTAGAGACTCCAATGAGCAGTTCTTC.

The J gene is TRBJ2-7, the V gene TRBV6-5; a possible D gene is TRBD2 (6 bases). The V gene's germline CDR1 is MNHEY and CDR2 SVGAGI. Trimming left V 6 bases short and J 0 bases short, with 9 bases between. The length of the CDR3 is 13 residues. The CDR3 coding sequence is TGTGCCAGCAGGGGGGGAACCTCCTACGAGCAGTACTTC. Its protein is CASRGGTSYEQYF.

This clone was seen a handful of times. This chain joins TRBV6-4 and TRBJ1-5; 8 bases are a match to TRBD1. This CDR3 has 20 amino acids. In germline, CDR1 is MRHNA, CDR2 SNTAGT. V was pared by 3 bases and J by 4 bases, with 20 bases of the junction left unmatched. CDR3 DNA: TGTGCCAGCAGTGATTGCCCCTCGACAGGGGCGATCAGGAGGAATCAGCCCCAGCATTTT. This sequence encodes CASSDCPSTGAIRRNQPQHF.

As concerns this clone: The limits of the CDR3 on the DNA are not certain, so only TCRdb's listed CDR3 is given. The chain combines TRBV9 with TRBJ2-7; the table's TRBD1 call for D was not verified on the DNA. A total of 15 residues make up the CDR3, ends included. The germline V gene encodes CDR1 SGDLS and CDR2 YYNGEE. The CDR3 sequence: CASSVGTGAFYEQYF.

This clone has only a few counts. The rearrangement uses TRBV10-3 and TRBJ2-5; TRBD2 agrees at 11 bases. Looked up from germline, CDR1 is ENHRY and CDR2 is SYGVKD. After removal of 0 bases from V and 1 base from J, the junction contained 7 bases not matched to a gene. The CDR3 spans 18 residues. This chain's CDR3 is CAISESSSGGLVQETQYF. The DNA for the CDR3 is TGTGCCATCAGTGAGTCGTCTAGCGGGGGGCTAGTCCAAGAGACCCAGTACTTC.

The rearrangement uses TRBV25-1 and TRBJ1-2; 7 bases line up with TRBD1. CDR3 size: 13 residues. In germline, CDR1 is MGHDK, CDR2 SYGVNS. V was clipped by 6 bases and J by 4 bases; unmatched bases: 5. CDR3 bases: TGTGCCAGCAGCCCTGGACAGGCCTATGGCTACACCTTC. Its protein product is CASSPGQAYGYTF.

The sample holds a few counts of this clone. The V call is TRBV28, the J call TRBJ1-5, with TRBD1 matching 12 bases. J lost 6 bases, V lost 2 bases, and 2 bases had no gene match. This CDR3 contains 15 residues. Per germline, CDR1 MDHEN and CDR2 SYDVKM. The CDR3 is CASSLGTGGGQPQHF. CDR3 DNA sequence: TGTGCCAGCAGTTTAGGGACAGGGGGCGGTCAGCCCCAGCATTTT. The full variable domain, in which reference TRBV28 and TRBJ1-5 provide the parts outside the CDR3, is DVKVTQSSRYLVKRTGEKVFLECVQDMDHENMFWYRQDPGLGLRLIYFSYDVKMKEKGDIPEGYSVSREKKERFSLILESASTNQTSMYLCASSLGTGGGQPQHFGDGTRLSIL.

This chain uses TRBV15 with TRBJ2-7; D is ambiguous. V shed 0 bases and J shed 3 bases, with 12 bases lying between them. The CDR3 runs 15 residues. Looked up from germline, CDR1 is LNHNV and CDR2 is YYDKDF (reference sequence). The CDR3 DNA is TGTGCCACCAGCAGAGATCTACTGCTTAACTACGAGCAGTACTTC. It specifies CATSRDLLLNYEQYF.

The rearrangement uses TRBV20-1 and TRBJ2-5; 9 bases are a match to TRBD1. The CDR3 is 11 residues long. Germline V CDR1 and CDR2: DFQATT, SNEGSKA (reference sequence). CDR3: CTHRGLETQYF. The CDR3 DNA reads TGCACCCACAGGGGGCTGGAGACCCAGTACTTC.

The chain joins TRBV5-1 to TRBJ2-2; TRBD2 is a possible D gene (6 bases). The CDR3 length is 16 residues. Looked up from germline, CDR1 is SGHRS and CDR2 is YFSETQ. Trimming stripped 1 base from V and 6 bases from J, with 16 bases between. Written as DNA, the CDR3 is TGCGCCAGCAGCTTGAGAGGGAGCGGGTACGCCGGGGAGCTGTTTTTT. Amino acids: CASSLRGSGYAGELFF.

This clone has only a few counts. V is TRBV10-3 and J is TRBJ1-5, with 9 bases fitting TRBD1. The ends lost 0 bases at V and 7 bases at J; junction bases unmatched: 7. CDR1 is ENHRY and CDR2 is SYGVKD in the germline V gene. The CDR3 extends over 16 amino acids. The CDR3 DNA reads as TGTGCCATCAGTGAGTCGGACAGGGGTTCGCGGCAGCCCCAGCATTTT. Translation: CAISESDRGSRQPQHF.

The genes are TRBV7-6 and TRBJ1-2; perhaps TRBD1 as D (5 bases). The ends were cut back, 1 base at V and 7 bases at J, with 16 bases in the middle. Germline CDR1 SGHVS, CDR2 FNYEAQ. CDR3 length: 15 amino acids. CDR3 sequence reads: CASSLGTGTEIGYTF. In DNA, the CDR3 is TGTGCCAGCAGCTTAGGTACCGGGACTGAAATTGGCTACACCTTC. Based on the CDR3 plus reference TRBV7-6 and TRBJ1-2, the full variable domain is GAGVSQSPRYKVTKRGQDVALRCDPISGHVSLYWYRQALGQGPEFLTYFNYEAQQDKSGLPNDRFSAERPEGSISTLTIQRTEQRDSAMYRCASSLGTGTEIGYTFGSGTRLTVV.

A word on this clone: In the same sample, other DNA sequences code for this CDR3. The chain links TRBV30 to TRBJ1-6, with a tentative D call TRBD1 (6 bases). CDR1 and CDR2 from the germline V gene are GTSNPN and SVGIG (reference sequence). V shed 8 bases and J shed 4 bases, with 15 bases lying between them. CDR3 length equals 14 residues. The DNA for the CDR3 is TGTGCCGGACAGCTTATCTCATATAATTCACCCCTCCACTTT. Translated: CAGQLISYNSPLHF.

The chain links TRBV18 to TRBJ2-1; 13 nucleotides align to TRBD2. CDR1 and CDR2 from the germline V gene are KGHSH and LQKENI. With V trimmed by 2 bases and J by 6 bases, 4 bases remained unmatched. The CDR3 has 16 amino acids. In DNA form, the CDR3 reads TGTGCCAGCTCACCAGGGGGACTAGCGGGAAGCAATGAGCAGTTCTTC. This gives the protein CASSPGGLAGSNEQFF.